Below, 21 T cell receptor beta chains from the same sample are listed, as sequenced in a study of T cells in localized non-small cell lung cancer. Method: immunoSEQ multiplex PCR; TCRdb's copy keeps in-frame clones and lacks some. Of about 33,000 clones in the sample, about four fifths were seen once. The sample consisted of peripheral blood, taken before any cancer treatment. Receptors were obtained from an older male donor with stage III squamous cell lung carcinoma.

This sequence joins TRBV7-2 and TRBJ1-6; 10 nucleotides match TRBD1. CDR3 size: 17 residues. With 5 bases clipped from V and 7 bases from J, the junction kept 11 bases outside the gene matches. Germline CDR1 is SGHTA and CDR2 is FQGNSA. The CDR3 region has the DNA TGTGCCAGCAGCGAGGGACAGGGGATAATTAGGAATTCACCCCTCCACTTT. It is translated as CASSEGQGIIRNSPLHF.

The chain carries TRBV6-1 and TRBJ2-4; D may be TRBD1 (6 bases). Germline CDR1 is MNHNS and CDR2 is SASEGT. The CDR3 length is 16 residues. V was trimmed by 2 bases and J by 1 base, leaving 12 bases between them. CDR3 bases: TGTGCCAGCAGTGAACTAGGGGGTTTCGCCAAAAACATTCAGTACTTC. Protein product: CASSELGGFAKNIQYF.

The chain employs TRBV28 and TRBJ1-4; TRBD1 matches 7 bases. V shed 7 bases, J shed 5 bases, and the junction held 10 bases outside the gene matches. The CDR3 covers 15 residues. Per germline, CDR1 MDHEN and CDR2 SYDVKM. The CDR3 reads CASNIPGQLNEKLFF. CDR3 nucleotide sequence: TGTGCCAGCAACATACCGGGACAGCTGAATGAAAAACTGTTTTTT.

The rearrangement links TRBV2 to TRBJ2-5; D not certain. Germline V lookup: CDR1 SNHLY, CDR2 FYNNEI. The CDR3 sequence is 13 residues long. V lost 2 bases and J 2 bases, leaving 6 bases between the germline ends. CDR3 loop: CASSELGQETQYF. Written as DNA, the CDR3 is TGTGCCAGCAGTGAACTAGGGCAAGAGACCCAGTACTTC.

This rearrangement joins TRBV19 to TRBJ1-1; unclear D gene. The V end was cut by 7 bases, the J end by 6 bases, with 12 bases between. CDR3 length: 12 amino acids. Germline CDR1 and CDR2: LNHDA and SQIVND (reference sequence). CDR3 region: CASTKDGAEAFF. The CDR3 DNA sequence: TGTGCCAGTACCAAGGACGGTGCTGAAGCTTTCTTT.

The J gene is TRBJ1-1, the V gene TRBV6-5, with TRBD1 as a possible D gene (6 bases). The V end was cut by 6 bases, the J end by 2 bases, with 19 bases between. The CDR3 runs to 16 residues. Germline CDR1 and CDR2: MNHEY and SVGAGI. CDR3 residues: CASSYLEGGRNTEAFF. CDR3 DNA: TGTGCCAGCAGCTACCTCGAGGGGGGGCGAAACACTGAAGCTTTCTTT.

V usage is TRBV13 and J usage is TRBJ1-1; TRBD1 matches 7 bases. Germline-derived CDR1 and CDR2 are PRHDT and FYEKMQ (reference sequence). Trimming removed 1 base from V and 2 bases from J; junction bases left unmatched: 7. This CDR3 has 16 residues. The CDR3, as DNA: TGTGCCAGCAGCTTAGCCTACCGACAGGGCAACACTGAAGCTTTCTTT. Encoded protein: CASSLAYRQGNTEAFF.

The V gene is TRBV6-1, the J gene TRBJ2-5; a weak D match, TRBD2 (6 bases). Trimming took off 8 bases at V and 5 bases at J, with 18 bases between the two ends. This CDR3 region has 14 residues. Germline values: CDR1 MNHNS, CDR2 SASEGT. The CDR3 loop is CASGGILLMETQYF. The CDR3 DNA reads as TGTGCCAGCGGGGGGATCCTGTTAATGGAGACCCAGTACTTC.

This chain connects TRBV5-1 to TRBJ2-7; no firm D call. This CDR3 spans 13 amino acids. Trimming took 1 base from V and 5 from J, leaving 10 bases between them. The germline gives CDR1 SGHRS, CDR2 YFSETQ. In DNA form, the CDR3 reads TGCGCCAGCAGCTTGAACAGTTTCGACGAGCAGTACTTC. Its translation is CASSLNSFDEQYF.

The chain combines TRBV7-9 with TRBJ2-3; 8 nucleotides match TRBD1. This CDR3 is 16 amino acids long. The V gene end was trimmed by 5 bases and the J gene end by 3 bases; junction bases not matched to a gene: 10. Germline lookup yields CDR1 SEHNR and CDR2 FQNEAQ (reference sequence). The CDR3 region is CASSPRFRGRTDTQYF. In DNA, the CDR3 is TGTGCCAGCAGCCCGCGATTCAGGGGGCGAACAGATACGCAGTATTTT.

This chain connects TRBV7-6 to TRBJ2-2; 8 bases match TRBD1. The CDR3 extends over 14 amino acids. The V gene's germline CDR1 is SGHVS and CDR2 FNYEAQ. V shed 5 bases and J 8 bases; nucleotides not matched to a gene: 7. CDR3 in amino acids: CASSPDRGSGELFF. The CDR3 DNA reads as TGTGCCAGCAGCCCCGACAGGGGTTCAGGGGAGCTGTTTTTT.

This clone has more than one count but fewer than ten. The genes are TRBV2 and TRBJ1-4, with D tentatively TRBD1 (6 bases). V was pared by 6 bases and J by 3 bases, with 14 bases between. Germline assignment: CDR1 SNHLY and CDR2 FYNNEI. This CDR3 is 15 amino acids long. CDR3 nucleotide sequence: TGTGCCAGCAGAGACACAGGACAGTCTAATGAAAAACTGTTTTTT. Protein sequence: CASRDTGQSNEKLFF.

This clone was recorded a few times. The chain employs TRBV11-3 and TRBJ2-2; D ambiguous. The CDR3 consists of 16 residues. Germline CDR1 is SGHNT and CDR2 is YENEEA. V was trimmed by 1 base and J by 6 bases, leaving 15 bases between them. The CDR3 here is CASSLAIISYSGELFF. The DNA for the CDR3 is TGTGCCAGCAGCTTAGCGATAATAAGTTATTCCGGGGAGCTGTTTTTT.

The chain is built from TRBV29-1 and TRBJ2-2; the D gene could be TRBD1 or TRBD2 (5 bases each). The CDR3 runs to 14 residues. Trimming pared 4 bases from V and 3 bases from J, leaving 12 bases between. CDR1 SQVTM and CDR2 ANQGSEA come from the germline V gene. Here the CDR3 reads CSVGEGRDTGELFF. The CDR3 nucleotides read TGCAGCGTTGGTGAGGGGCGGGACACCGGGGAGCTGTTTTTT.

This clone was found a few times. The chain employs TRBV2 and TRBJ2-3; no clear D. The germline V and J ends were trimmed by 7 bases and 2 bases, with 16 bases remaining between them. CDR1 and CDR2 from the germline V gene are SNHLY and FYNNEI. The CDR3 contains 15 residues. The CDR3 loop reads CASTPLRSSTDTQYF. CDR3 nucleotides: TGTGCCAGCACCCCCCTCCGGAGTTCCACAGATACGCAGTATTTT.

The J gene is TRBJ2-1, the V gene TRBV7-9, with TRBD1 matching 7 bases. Trimming removed 4 bases from V and 14 bases from J; junction bases left unmatched: 8. Germline assignment: CDR1 SEHNR and CDR2 FQNEAQ (reference sequence). The length of the CDR3 is 12 residues. The CDR3 DNA sequence: TGTGCCAGCAGCTCAGATCTAGGGGGCAAGTTCTTC. Protein product: CASSSDLGGKFF.

The rearrangement links TRBV7-2 to TRBJ2-3; 12 bases line up with TRBD2. There are 18 residues in the CDR3. Germline CDR1 and CDR2: SGHTA and FQGNSA. After removal of 1 base from V and 0 bases from J, the junction contained 5 bases not matched to a gene. This CDR3 reads CASSLVLAGGPSTDTQYF. The CDR3, as DNA: TGTGCCAGCAGCTTAGTTCTAGCGGGGGGGCCTAGCACAGATACGCAGTATTTT.

The chain combines TRBV6-5 with TRBJ1-5, with D maybe TRBD1 (6 bases). The V gene's germline CDR1 is MNHEY and CDR2 SVGAGI. V was cut by 3 bases and J by 3 bases, with 9 bases left in between. The CDR3 spans 14 residues. The CDR3 bases are TGTGCCAGCAGTTATACAGGGAACAATCAGCCCCAGCATTTT. Protein sequence: CASSYTGNNQPQHF.

This sequence joins TRBV19 and TRBJ2-7; D is perhaps TRBD1 (5 bases). This CDR3 spans 11 amino acids. Trimming pared 3 bases from V and 8 bases from J, leaving 8 bases between. CDR1 and CDR2 (germline): LNHDA, SQIVND (reference sequence). The CDR3 bases are TGTGCCAGTAGTATCCAGGGAAAGCAGTACTTC. It is translated as CASSIQGKQYF.

This chain joins TRBV28 and TRBJ2-3; 9 positions match TRBD1. With V trimmed by 3 bases and J by 4 bases, 5 bases remained unmatched. From germline, CDR1 is MDHEN and CDR2 SYDVKM. This CDR3 comprises 15 residues. CDR3 amino acids: CASSLWTGVSDTQYF. The CDR3 DNA follows: TGTGCCAGCAGTTTGTGGACAGGGGTTTCAGATACGCAGTATTTT.

This sequence joins TRBV28 and TRBJ1-5, with 11 bases identical to TRBD1. The CDR3 contains 15 residues. The junction had 4 bases not matched to a gene; V was cut back by 5 bases and J by 4 bases. Germline V gene data show CDR1 as MDHEN and CDR2 as SYDVKM. The CDR3 reads CASSTRDRGNQPQHF. CDR3 nucleotide sequence: TGTGCCAGCAGTACACGGGACAGGGGGAATCAGCCCCAGCATTTT.